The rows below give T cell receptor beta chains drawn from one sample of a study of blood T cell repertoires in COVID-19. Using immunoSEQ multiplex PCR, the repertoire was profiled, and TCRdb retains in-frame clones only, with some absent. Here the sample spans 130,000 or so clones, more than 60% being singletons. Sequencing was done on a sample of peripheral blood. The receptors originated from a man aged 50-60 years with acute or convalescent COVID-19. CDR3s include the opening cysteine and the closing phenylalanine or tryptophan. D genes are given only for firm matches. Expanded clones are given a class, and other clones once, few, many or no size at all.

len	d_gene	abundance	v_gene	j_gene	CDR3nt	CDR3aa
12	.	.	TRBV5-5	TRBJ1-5	TGTGCCAGCAGCGTCGGGGGTCAGCCCCAGCATTTT	CASSVGGQPQHF
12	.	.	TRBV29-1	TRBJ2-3	TGCAGCGTGGGGCGAGGCACAGATACGCAGTATTTT	CSVGRGTDTQYF
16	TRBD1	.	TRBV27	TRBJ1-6	TGTGCCAGCAGTTCAGGGGACAGGAGTGTTAATTCACCCCTCCACTTT	CASSSGDRSVNSPLHF
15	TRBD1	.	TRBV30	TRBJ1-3	TGTGCCTGGAGTGTGAGGGGGCATGGTGGAAACACCATATATTTT	CAWSVRGHGGNTIYF
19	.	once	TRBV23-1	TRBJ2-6	TGCGCCAGCAGTCTGTTGGCAGGGAGGTTGAACTCTGGGGCCAACGTCCTGACTTTC	CASSLLAGRLNSGANVLTF
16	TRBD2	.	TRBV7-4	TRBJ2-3	TGTGCCAGCAGCTCCTTAGCGGGGGGACTAACAGATACGCAGTATTTT	CASSSLAGGLTDTQYF
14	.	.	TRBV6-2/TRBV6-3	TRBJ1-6	TGTGCCAGCAGTTATGCACAGGCCAATTCACCCCTCCACTTT	CASSYAQANSPLHF
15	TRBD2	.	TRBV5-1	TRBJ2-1	TGCGCCAGCAGCTTACTAGCGGGGGACTACAATGAGCAGTTCTTC	CASSLLAGDYNEQFF
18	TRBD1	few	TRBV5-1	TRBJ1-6	TGCGCCAGCAGCTCGAAGGGACAGGGCTGGACCTATAATTCACCCCTCCACTTT	CASSSKGQGWTYNSPLHF
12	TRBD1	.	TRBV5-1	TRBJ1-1	TGCGCCAGCACCCAGGACAGGGATGAAGCTTTCTTT	CASTQDRDEAFF
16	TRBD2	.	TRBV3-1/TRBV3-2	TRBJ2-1	TGTGCCAGCAGCAAACGTAGCGGGGGATCCTACAATGAGCAGTTCTTC	CASSKRSGGSYNEQFF
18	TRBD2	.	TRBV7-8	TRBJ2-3	TGTGCCAGCAGCTTAGCTCTCCTACTAGCGGGGGGGCCAGATACGCAGTATTTT	CASSLALLLAGGPDTQYF
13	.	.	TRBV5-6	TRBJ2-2	TGTGCCAGCAGCCGACGGGTAACCGGGGAGCTGTTTTTT	CASSRRVTGELFF
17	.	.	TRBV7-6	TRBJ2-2	TGTGCCAGCAGCCAAATTGGACTGCCTATCGGTTCCGGGGAGCTGTTTTTT	CASSQIGLPIGSGELFF
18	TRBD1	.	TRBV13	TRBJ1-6	TGTGCCAGCAGCCTCCAGAGGACAGGGAATATCAGGAGTTCACCCCTCCACTTT	CASSLQRTGNIRSSPLHF
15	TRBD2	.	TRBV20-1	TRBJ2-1	TGCAGTGCTAGTGGAGGCGGGGGGGTCTACAATGAGCAGTTCTTC	CSASGGGGVYNEQFF
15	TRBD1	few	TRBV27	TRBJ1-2	TGTGCCAGCAGTGAAGGACAGGGGTTGGACTATGGCTACACCTTC	CASSEGQGLDYGYTF
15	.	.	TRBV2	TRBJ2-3	TGTGCCTGCAGTGCGTTAGCGGCCCCCACAGACACGCAGTATTTT	CACSALAAPTDTQYF
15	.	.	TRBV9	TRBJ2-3	TGTGCCAGCAGCGTAGGGGCCACTAGCACAGATACGCAGTATTTT	CASSVGATSTDTQYF
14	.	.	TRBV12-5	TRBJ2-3	TGTGCTAGTGGTTTGGGGCAGAACACAGATACGCAGTATTTT	CASGLGQNTDTQYF
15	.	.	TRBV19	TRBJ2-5	TGTGCCAGTAGTATAGATCAGGGGAGATGGGAGACCCAGTACTTC	CASSIDQGRWETQYF
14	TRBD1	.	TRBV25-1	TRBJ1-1	TGTGCCAGCAGCGCAGGGGGCGCTGTCGCTGAAGCTTTCTTT	CASSAGGAVAEAFF
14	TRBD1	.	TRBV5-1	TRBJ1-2	TGCGCCAGCACCCTGACAGGGGGTGGCTATGGCTACACCTTC	CASTLTGGGYGYTF
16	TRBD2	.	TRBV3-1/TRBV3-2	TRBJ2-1	TGTGCCAGCAGCCAAGCCGGGACTAACATCGCCCCGGAGCAGTTCTTC	CASSQAGTNIAPEQFF
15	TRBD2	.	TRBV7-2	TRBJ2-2	TGTGCCAGCAGCTCGGTAGCGGGGAACACCGGGGAGCTGTTTTTT	CASSSVAGNTGELFF
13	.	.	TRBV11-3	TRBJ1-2	TGTGCCAGCAGCCTCAATCCCGGGACACCTCCTACCTTC	CASSLNPGTPPTF
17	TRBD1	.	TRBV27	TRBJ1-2	TGTGCCAGCAGTTTAACCCGACAGGGTATCAGAGACTATGGCTACACCTTC	CASSLTRQGIRDYGYTF
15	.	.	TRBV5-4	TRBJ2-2	TGTGCCAGCAGCTTCGGTCCTACGAACACCGGGGAGCTGTTTTTT	CASSFGPTNTGELFF
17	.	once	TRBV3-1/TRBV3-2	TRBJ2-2	TGTGCCAGCAGCCAAGCGGGGGGCCCGAGTTCTGCCGGGGAGCTGTTTTTT	CASSQAGGPSSAGELFF
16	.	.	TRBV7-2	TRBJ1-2	TGTGCCAGCAGCCCCCAGGGTACGTCAGCTAACTATGGCTACACCTTC	CASSPQGTSANYGYTF
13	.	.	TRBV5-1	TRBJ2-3	TGCGCCAGCAGCCCCGTCTTCTCAGATACGCAGTATTTT	CASSPVFSDTQYF
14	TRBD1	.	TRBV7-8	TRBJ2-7	TGTGCCAGCAGCTCCGGACAGGGCACGGTCGAGCAGTACTTC	CASSSGQGTVEQYF
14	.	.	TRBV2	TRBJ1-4	TGTGCCAGCATACGGGACTCAGCTAATGAAAAACTGTTTTTT	CASIRDSANEKLFF
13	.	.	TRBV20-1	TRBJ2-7	TGCAGTGCTAGTGTGACAGGCTCCTACGAGCAGTACTTC	CSASVTGSYEQYF
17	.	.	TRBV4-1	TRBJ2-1	TGCGCCAGCAGCCCCAAACTGGGGAGCGGACTTTACAATGAGCAGTTCTTC	CASSPKLGSGLYNEQFF
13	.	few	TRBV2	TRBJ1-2	TGTGCCAGCAGGGCGGAGTACACCTATGGCTACACCTTC	CASRAEYTYGYTF
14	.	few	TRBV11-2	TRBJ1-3	TGTGCCAGCAGCCCAGTATCGTCGGGAAACACCATATATTTT	CASSPVSSGNTIYF
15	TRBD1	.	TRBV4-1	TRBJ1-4	TGCGCCAGCAGGGACAGGGGGACTTCTAATGAAAAACTGTTTTTT	CASRDRGTSNEKLFF
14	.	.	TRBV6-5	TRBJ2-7	TGTGCCAGCAGGGGGACACATCTAGTCTACGAGCAGTACTTC	CASRGTHLVYEQYF
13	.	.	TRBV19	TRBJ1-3	TGTGCCAGTAGTCGGACAGCTGGAAACACCATATATTTT	CASSRTAGNTIYF